This T cell receptor (beta chain) was identified in a study of blood T cell repertoires in COVID-19. As for the study in general: Sites across the United States, Italy and Spain contributed samples from acute and convalescent COVID-19. Sample material is recorded as cDNA or gDNA derived from T cells, B-cell-depleted T cells, or PBMCs.

Germline V gene lookup returns CDR1 SGHDN and CDR2 FVKESK. Between the trimmed V and J ends, which lost 0 bases and 4 bases, there was a span of 6 bases. The CDR3 sequence is 13 residues long. Original analysis: Reference gene primer amplification gave estimated nucleated cell counts. Clones were sequenced by immunoSEQ multiplex PCR, and TCRdb holds only the in-frame ones, with some missing. V and J calls and clone size are those listed in that table; D and trimming were worked out from the DNA. The sample has about 35,000 clones, 75% to 90% seen once; the top ten hold around 45%. This sequence was found in a man between 60 and 75 years old with active or convalescent COVID-19. This chain links TRBV14 with TRBJ1-2; D unresolved. Sample: peripheral blood. The CDR3 reads CASSQDYSYGYTF. DNA of the CDR3: TGTGCCAGCAGCCAAGACTATAGCTATGGCTACACCTTC. Combining the CDR3 with reference TRBV14 and TRBJ1-2 gives the whole variable domain EAGVTQFPSHSVIEKGQTVTLRCDPISGHDNLYWYRRVMGKEIKFLLHFVKESKQDESGMPNNRFLAERTGGTYSTLKVQPAELEDSGVYFCASSQDYSYGYTFGSGTRLTVV.